Each of the 28 T cell receptor beta chains below was sequenced from the same sample in a study of spatial heterogeneity in lung cancer. Study findings and constraints: Counts of expanded intratumoral alpha and beta TCRs tracked tumor mutation counts.

Time point noted: sample taken at primary tumor resection. Their antigen targets remain unknown. TCRdb recomputed calls from the 5' RACE reads with MiXCR, one row per CDR3 protein. The data show 13,000 or so distinct CDR3 sequences, approximately 5.6% seen once. The sequencing here drew on lung tumor tissue, taken at surgery. The receptor source for this set is a female donor with early-stage non-small cell lung cancer.

This clonotype was found many times. This beta chain slipped into a library made for alpha chains as a stray read, so its size is not meaningful. The chain carries TRBV5-6 and TRBJ1-5; D remains ambiguous. V shed 1 base and J shed 0 bases, with 5 bases lying between them. The CDR3 is made up of 14 amino acids. Per germline, CDR1 SGHDT and CDR2 YYEEEE. The CDR3 coding sequence is TGTGCCAGCAGCTTGTACGGTAGCAATCAGCCCCAGCATTTT. Protein product: CASSLYGSNQPQHF.

This clonotype has a count of ten or more. This beta chain is a stray sequence in a library constructed for alpha chains; its clone size is not meaningful. V and J are TRBV20-1 and TRBJ1-6; 7 bases fit TRBD1. Trimming removed 1 base from V and 9 bases from J; junction bases left unmatched: 6. This CDR3 region has 14 residues. Germline V gene sequence: CDR1 DFQATT, CDR2 SNEGSKA (reference sequence). This chain's CDR3 is CSARVGQGGSPLHF. The CDR3 DNA reads TGCAGTGCTAGAGTCGGGCAGGGGGGTTCACCCCTCCACTTT.

This clonotype was counted many times. This beta chain was picked up by a library intended for alpha chains and is off target, so its count carries little meaning. The chain uses TRBV28 and TRBJ2-7; D possibly corresponds to TRBD1 (6 bases). Trimming removed 6 bases at V and 3 bases at J, with 21 bases between. The CDR3 totals 16 residues. Germline-derived CDR1 and CDR2 are MDHEN and SYDVKM. In nucleotides, the CDR3 is TGTGCCAGCAGGGATTATACCGGGACAATCCTCTACGAGCAGTACTTC. This sequence encodes CASRDYTGTILYEQYF. Full variable domain (rest looked up from reference TRBV28 and TRBJ2-7): DVKVTQSSRYLVKRTGEKVFLECVQDMDHENMFWYRQDPGLGLRLIYFSYDVKMKEKGDIPEGYSVSREKKERFSLILESASTNQTSMYLCASRDYTGTILYEQYFGPGTRLTVT.

This clonotype was seen repeatedly, ten times or more. With the library built for alpha chains, this beta chain is off target and its frequency is not meaningful. CDR3 bases: TGTGCCAGCAGCTCGCCGCAGAACACTGAAGCTTTCTTT. The encoded protein is CASSSPQNTEAFF. The chain joins TRBV28 to TRBJ1-1; D is uncertain. This CDR3 is built from 13 residues. CDR1 is MDHEN, CDR2 SYDVKM, per germline. V was clipped by 6 bases and J by 1 base, with 9 bases between them.

This clonotype was seen at least ten times. In a library made to pick up alpha chains, this beta chain is a stray read with a size that means little. This rearrangement joins TRBV11-2 to TRBJ2-3; D is tentatively TRBD1 or TRBD2 (6 bases each). This CDR3 comprises 17 residues. Trimming left V 5 bases short and J 0 bases short, with 18 bases between. Germline loops: CDR1 SGHAT, CDR2 FQNNGV. CDR3 DNA: TGTGCCAGCAGCCCCGTCGGGGGCTCCCATAGCACAGATACGCAGTATTTT. It codes for CASSPVGGSHSTDTQYF.

This clonotype was seen repeatedly, ten times or more. Little can be read into the size of this beta chain, an off-target read in a library designed for alpha chains. The chain recombines TRBV7-9 with TRBJ2-2; 7 positions agree with TRBD1. CDR1 and CDR2 from the germline V gene are SEHNR and FQNEAQ (reference sequence). V shed 4 bases, J shed 5 bases, and the junction held 1 base outside the gene matches. The CDR3 is made up of 13 amino acids. CDR3 sequence (DNA): TGTGCCAGCAGCTCACAGGGGACCGGGGAGCTGTTTTTT. It translates to CASSSQGTGELFF.

This clonotype was detected many times. This beta chain slipped into a library made for alpha chains as a stray read, so its size is not meaningful. The rearrangement uses TRBV5-1 and TRBJ1-4; 9 bases map to TRBD1. CDR3 length equals 17 residues. Trimming took 3 bases from V and 1 from J; bases not matched to a gene: 7. CDR1 is SGHRS, CDR2 YFSETQ, per germline. In DNA form, the CDR3 reads TGCGCCAGCAGCTACAGGGGGCCCCTACTAACTAATGAAAAACTGTTTTTT. Amino acid sequence: CASSYRGPLLTNEKLFF.

This clonotype was recorded many times. In a library made to pick up alpha chains, this beta chain is a stray read with a size that means little. The chain employs TRBV20-1 and TRBJ2-3, with TRBD2 as a possible D gene (5 bases). The CDR3 consists of 16 residues. Germline V gene sequence: CDR1 DFQATT, CDR2 SNEGSKA (reference sequence). V dropped 5 bases and J dropped 0 bases, with 18 bases sitting between them. This chain's CDR3 is CSARGRVSSSTDTQYF. DNA of the CDR3: TGCAGTGCTCGGGGTAGGGTAAGCAGTAGCACAGATACGCAGTATTTT.

This clonotype occurred many times. Because the library targeted alpha chains, this beta chain is an off-target read whose size means little. CDR3 residues: CASRETSGANVLTF. DNA of the CDR3: TGTGCCAGCAGGGAGACATCTGGGGCCAACGTCCTGACTTTC. The V call is TRBV2, the J call TRBJ2-6; D ambiguous. The CDR3 has 14 residues. Germline V lookup: CDR1 SNHLY, CDR2 FYNNEI. Trimming cost V 6 bases and J 1 base, with 7 bases left between them.

This clonotype is deemed medium-sized. A library made for alpha chains picked up this beta chain off target, so its size means little. This rearrangement joins TRBV6-5 to TRBJ2-2; 7 bases agree with TRBD2. CDR3 size: 13 residues. V trimming: 6 bases; J trimming: 6 bases; junction bases outside the gene matches: 4. CDR1 is MNHEY, CDR2 SVGAGI, per germline. DNA for the CDR3: TGTGCCAGCAGGCGGGCGGGGGCCGGGGAGCTGTTTTTT. Translated: CASRRAGAGELFF.

The table lists this clonotype with many counts. Within a library made for alpha chains, this beta chain is off target, and its count is uninformative. V gene TRBV11-2 combines with J gene TRBJ2-2, with 7 bases matching TRBD1. CDR1 SGHAT and CDR2 FQNNGV come from the germline V gene. The CDR3 is made up of 16 amino acids. J gave up 1 base and V 4 bases, and 6 bases lay outside the gene matches. The DNA of the CDR3 is TGTGCCAGCAGCTCCCGGGACAGCCGGAACACCGGGGAGCTGTTTTTT. Translation gives CASSSRDSRNTGELFF. Full variable domain (outside the CDR3, taken from reference TRBV11-2 and TRBJ2-2): EAGVAQSPRYKIIEKRQSVAFWCNPISGHATLYWYQQILGQGPKLLIQFQNNGVVDDSQLPKDRFSAERLKGVDSTLKIQPAKLEDSAVYLCASSSRDSRNTGELFFGEGSRLTVL.

This clonotype was counted ten times or more. With the library built for alpha chains, this beta chain is off target and its frequency is not meaningful. J is TRBJ1-6 and V is TRBV12-3 or TRBV12-4; TRBD1 might be the D (6 bases). The CDR3 contains 14 residues. Trimming took 3 bases from V and 14 from J, leaving 17 bases between them. The CDR3 reads CASSFGGRGVALHF. DNA for the CDR3: TGTGCCAGCAGTTTTGGGGGCCGGGGAGTGGCCCTCCACTTT.

This clonotype was observed many times. Because this beta chain is a stray read in a library intended to capture alpha chains, its abundance should not be given much weight. The rearrangement links TRBV11-2 to TRBJ2-3; D may be TRBD2 (6 bases). Germline values: CDR1 SGHAT, CDR2 FQNNGV. V shed 2 bases and J shed 4 bases, with 13 bases lying between them. This CDR3 has 15 residues. CDR3 coding DNA: TGTGCCAGCAGCTTACGGACTAACAGTCCAGATACGCAGTATTTT. It is translated as CASSLRTNSPDTQYF.

The table lists this clonotype with many counts. This beta chain is a stray sequence in a library constructed for alpha chains; its clone size is not meaningful. V gene TRBV6-5 combines with J gene TRBJ2-4; no reliable D call. V shed 4 bases and J shed 8 bases, with 9 bases lying between them. CDR3 length equals 12 residues. CDR1 is MNHEY and CDR2 is SVGAGI in the germline V gene. The CDR3: CASSSRLDIQYF. For the CDR3, the DNA is TGTGCCAGCAGTTCCAGACTGGACATTCAGTACTTC.

This clonotype is termed medium-sized. This beta chain lies outside the target of a library built for alpha chains; its clone size means little. The chain combines TRBV4-1 with TRBJ1-2; D is unresolved. V lost 0 bases and J lost 6, with 14 bases in between. Germline CDR1 and CDR2: MGHRA and YSYEKL. The CDR3 has 15 amino acids. The CDR3 bases are TGCGCCAGCAGCCAAGAGCCCCCGAGGAGAAATGGCTACACCTTC. Translation: CASSQEPPRRNGYTF.

This clonotype was recorded at least ten times. This beta chain slipped into a library made for alpha chains as a stray read, so its size is not meaningful. Written as DNA, the CDR3 is TGCGCCAGCAGCTCGCGACAGGGGATTCTTTATGGCTACACCTTC. It yields the protein CASSSRQGILYGYTF. This chain links TRBV5-1 with TRBJ1-2; 8 bases agree with TRBD1. The CDR3 loop spans 15 amino acids. CDR1 is SGHRS and CDR2 is YFSETQ in the germline V gene. After removal of 3 bases from V and 5 bases from J, the junction contained 9 bases not matched to a gene.

In this sample, this clonotype turned up many times. A library prepared for alpha chains yielded this beta chain as an off-target read; its size is of little meaning. The V gene is TRBV7-2, the J gene TRBJ2-7, with D possibly matching TRBD1 (6 bases). The CDR3 length is 14 residues. Germline V gives CDR1 SGHTA, CDR2 FQGNSA. Trimming shortened V by 5 bases and J by 5 bases, and 16 bases separated the two germline ends. DNA for the CDR3: TGTGCCAGCAGCCCTAGAGGACAGTTGGACGAGCAGTACTTC. This sequence encodes CASSPRGQLDEQYF.

By share, this clonotype counts as medium-sized. This beta chain is a stray sequence in a library constructed for alpha chains; its clone size is not meaningful. This chain uses TRBV5-1 with TRBJ2-6, with D unclear. This CDR3 comprises 15 residues. Germline values: CDR1 SGHRS, CDR2 YFSETQ. The V end lost 5 bases, the J end lost 0 bases, and 9 bases lay between the germline ends. The CDR3 sequence: CASRPTGSGANVLTF. Written as DNA, the CDR3 is TGCGCCAGCAGGCCAACGGGCTCTGGGGCCAACGTCCTGACTTTC.

There are many counts of this clonotype. For a library built for alpha chains, this beta chain is a stray read; little rests on its size. This chain joins TRBV7-8 and TRBJ2-2; D gene ambiguous. CDR3 length equals 13 residues. Germline assignment: CDR1 SGHVS and CDR2 FQNEAQ. V was pared by 5 bases and J by 4 bases, with 8 bases between. This CDR3 reads CASSPLVTGELFF. The DNA of the CDR3 is TGTGCCAGCAGCCCCCTTGTCACCGGGGAGCTGTTTTTT.

This clonotype was counted at least ten times. This beta chain is off target for a library built for alpha chains, so its abundance means little. The chain carries TRBV20-1 and TRBJ2-3; 8 bases agree with TRBD2. Germline V CDR1 and CDR2: DFQATT, SNEGSKA (reference sequence). This CDR3 has 18 residues. J gave up 0 bases and V 1 base, and 12 bases lay outside the gene matches. In nucleotides, the CDR3 is TGCAGTGCTAGAGTACCCCTGGGGACTAGACCGAGCACAGATACGCAGTATTTT. It yields the protein CSARVPLGTRPSTDTQYF.

There are many counts of this clonotype. Because this beta chain is a stray read in a library intended to capture alpha chains, its abundance should not be given much weight. This chain connects TRBV29-1 to TRBJ2-1; 9 positions agree with TRBD1. Germline assignment: CDR1 SQVTM and CDR2 ANQGSEA. Trimming cost V 4 bases and J 0 bases; bases outside gene matches: 4. The length of the CDR3 is 15 residues. In DNA form, the CDR3 reads TGCAGCGTTGGGACAGGGGAAAGCTCCTACAATGAGCAGTTCTTC. It is translated as CSVGTGESSYNEQFF.

This clonotype has at least ten counts. At one boundary the junction diverges from the germline segment, which might be a read error. This beta chain lies outside the target of a library built for alpha chains; its clone size means little. The chain combines TRBV6-5 with TRBJ1-3; perhaps TRBD1 as D (5 bases). This CDR3 is 13 amino acids long. Germline loops: CDR1 MNHEY, CDR2 SVGAGI. As DNA, the CDR3 is TGTGCCAGCAGTTTACAGGTTGGAGACACCATATATTTT. Protein product: CASSLQVGDTIYF.

This clonotype was counted many times. The library was prepared for alpha chains; this beta chain is a stray read, so its frequency means little. The chain carries TRBV12-3 or TRBV12-4 and TRBJ2-3; the D is unclear. V lost 1 base and J 2 bases, leaving 13 bases between the germline ends. The CDR3 loop spans 16 amino acids. As DNA, the CDR3 is TGTGCCAGCAGTTTAGGAGTAGCAGAAGTCACAGATACGCAGTATTTT. Translation gives CASSLGVAEVTDTQYF.

By sample share, this clonotype is medium-sized. Because the library targeted alpha chains, this beta chain is an off-target read whose size means little. V and J are TRBV6-5 and TRBJ1-6; no clear D. V dropped 6 bases and J dropped 7 bases, with 16 bases sitting between them. The germline V gene has CDR1 MNHEY and CDR2 SVGAGI. The CDR3 loop spans 15 amino acids. CDR3 coding DNA: TGTGCCAGCAGGCGTTTCGGACGGGAGAATTCACCCCTCCACTTT. This encodes CASRRFGRENSPLHF.

By sample fraction, this clonotype is medium-sized. This beta chain appears as a stray read in a library generated for alpha chains; its size is not informative. The V call is TRBV13, the J call TRBJ2-5; no clear D gene. Germline V gives CDR1 PRHDT, CDR2 FYEKMQ (reference sequence). Trimming took off 5 bases at V and 5 bases at J, with 15 bases between the two ends. This CDR3 is built from 14 residues. CDR3 in DNA: TGTGCCAGCAGCAAAGGCCCCTGGGTGGAGACCCAGTACTTC. It yields the protein CASSKGPWVETQYF. The whole variable domain, remainder taken from reference TRBV13 and TRBJ2-5, is AAGVIQSPRHLIKEKRETATLKCYPIPRHDTVYWYQQGPGQDPQFLISFYEKMQSDKGSIPDRFSAQQFSDYHSELNMSSLELGDSALYFCASSKGPWVETQYFGPGTRLLVL.

The sample holds many counts of this clonotype. This beta chain slipped into a library made for alpha chains as a stray read, so its size is not meaningful. The V gene is TRBV28, the J gene TRBJ1-2; TRBD1 matches at 8 bases. The CDR3 extends over 15 amino acids. Trimming took 4 bases from V and 5 from J; bases not matched to a gene: 9. In germline, CDR1 is MDHEN, CDR2 SYDVKM. The CDR3 spells CASSSRQGKGYGYTF. CDR3 nucleotide sequence: TGTGCCAGCAGTTCACGACAGGGGAAGGGTTATGGCTACACCTTC.

Sample share makes this clonotype medium-sized (0.01 to 0.1%). The library was prepared for alpha chains; this beta chain is a stray read, so its frequency means little. CDR3 bases: TGCGCCAGCAGCCTCGGGACTAGCGGCTACGAGCAGTACTTC. Translation gives CASSLGTSGYEQYF. This chain uses TRBV5-1 with TRBJ2-7, with TRBD2 matching 11 bases. The V gene end was trimmed by 4 bases and the J gene end by 3 bases; junction bases not matched to a gene: 3. The CDR3 extends over 14 amino acids. Looked up from germline, CDR1 is SGHRS and CDR2 is YFSETQ.

In this sample, this clonotype is medium-sized. This beta chain represents an off-target read in a library built for alpha chains; its size is of limited meaning. The chain joins TRBV6-2 or TRBV6-3 to TRBJ2-5; TRBD2 agrees at 14 bases. V shed 6 bases, J shed 4 bases, and the junction held 7 bases outside the gene matches. The CDR3 length is 16 residues. Germline CDR1 is MNHEY and CDR2 is SVGEGT. CDR3 bases: TGTGCCAGCAGCTCCGGACTAGCGGGGGGTATAGAGACCCAGTACTTC. It translates to CASSSGLAGGIETQYF.